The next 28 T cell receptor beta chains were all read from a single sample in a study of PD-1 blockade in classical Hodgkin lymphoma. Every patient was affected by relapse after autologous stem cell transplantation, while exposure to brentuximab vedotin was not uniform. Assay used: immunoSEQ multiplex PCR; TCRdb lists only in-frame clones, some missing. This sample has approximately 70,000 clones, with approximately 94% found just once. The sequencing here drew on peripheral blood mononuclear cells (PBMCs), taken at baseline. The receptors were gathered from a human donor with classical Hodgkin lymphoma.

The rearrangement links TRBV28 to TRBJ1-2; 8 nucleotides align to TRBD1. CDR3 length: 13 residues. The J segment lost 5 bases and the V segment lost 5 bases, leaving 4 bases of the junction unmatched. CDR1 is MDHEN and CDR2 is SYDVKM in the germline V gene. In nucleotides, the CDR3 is TGTGCCAGCAGTCCTGGGACAGGATATGGCTACACCTTC. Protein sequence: CASSPGTGYGYTF.

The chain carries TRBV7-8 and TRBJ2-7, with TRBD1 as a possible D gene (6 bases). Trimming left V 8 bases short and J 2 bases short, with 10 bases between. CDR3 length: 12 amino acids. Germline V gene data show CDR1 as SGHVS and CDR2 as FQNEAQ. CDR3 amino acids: CASGRGTYEQYF. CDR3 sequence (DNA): TGTGCCAGCGGCAGGGGAACCTACGAGCAGTACTTC.

The CDR3 DNA follows: TGTGCCAGCAGCTGGATGGTGTCGGACACCGGGGAGCTGTTTTTT. It translates to CASSWMVSDTGELFF. The chain links TRBV7-6 to TRBJ2-2; unclear D gene. This CDR3 region has 15 residues. Trimming stripped 4 bases from V and 3 bases from J, with 12 bases between. In germline, CDR1 is SGHVS, CDR2 FNYEAQ.

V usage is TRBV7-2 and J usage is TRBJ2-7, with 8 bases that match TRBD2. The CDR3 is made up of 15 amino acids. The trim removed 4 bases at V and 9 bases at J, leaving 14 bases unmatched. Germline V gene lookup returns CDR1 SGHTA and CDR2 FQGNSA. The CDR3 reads CASSSQAGAPLGQYF. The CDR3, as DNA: TGTGCCAGCAGCTCACAAGCGGGAGCCCCATTGGGGCAGTACTTC.

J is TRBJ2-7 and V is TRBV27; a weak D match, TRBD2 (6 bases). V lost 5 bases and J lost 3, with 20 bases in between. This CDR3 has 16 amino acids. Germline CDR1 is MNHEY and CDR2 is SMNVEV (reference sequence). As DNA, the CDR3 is TGTGCCAGCAGTCCGCTTTCTACTGAGGGAGGCTACGAGCAGTACTTC. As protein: CASSPLSTEGGYEQYF.

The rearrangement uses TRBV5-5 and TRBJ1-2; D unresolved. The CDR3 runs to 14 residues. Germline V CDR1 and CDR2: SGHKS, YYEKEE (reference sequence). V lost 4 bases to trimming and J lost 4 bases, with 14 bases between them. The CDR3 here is CASSDLGDGYGYTF. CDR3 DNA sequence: TGTGCCAGCAGCGACCTCGGGGATGGCTATGGCTACACCTTC.

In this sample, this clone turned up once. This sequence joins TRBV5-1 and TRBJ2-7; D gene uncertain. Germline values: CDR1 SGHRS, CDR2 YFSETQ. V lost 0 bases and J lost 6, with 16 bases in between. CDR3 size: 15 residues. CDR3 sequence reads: CASSLAIDLGFEQYF. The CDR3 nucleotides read TGCGCCAGCAGCTTGGCCATCGACCTAGGTTTCGAGCAGTACTTC.

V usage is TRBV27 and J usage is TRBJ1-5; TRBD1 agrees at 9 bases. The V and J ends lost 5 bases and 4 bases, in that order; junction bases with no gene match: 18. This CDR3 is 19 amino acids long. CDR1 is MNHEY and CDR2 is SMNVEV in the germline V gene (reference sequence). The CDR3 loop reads CASSNSDLITGGGNQPQHF. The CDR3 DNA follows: TGTGCCAGCAGTAACAGTGATTTAATTACAGGGGGCGGTAATCAGCCCCAGCATTTT.

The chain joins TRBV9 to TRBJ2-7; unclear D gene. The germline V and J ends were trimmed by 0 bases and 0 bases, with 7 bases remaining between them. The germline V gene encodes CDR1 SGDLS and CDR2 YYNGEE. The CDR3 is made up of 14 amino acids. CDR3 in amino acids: CASSVGTASYEQYF. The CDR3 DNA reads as TGTGCCAGCAGCGTAGGAACAGCCTCCTACGAGCAGTACTTC. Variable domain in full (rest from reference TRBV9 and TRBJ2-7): DSGVTQTPKHLITATGQRVTLRCSPRSGDLSVYWYQQSLDQGLQFLIQYYNGEERAKGNILERFSAQQFPDLHSELNLSSLELGDSALYFCASSVGTASYEQYFGPGTRLTVT.

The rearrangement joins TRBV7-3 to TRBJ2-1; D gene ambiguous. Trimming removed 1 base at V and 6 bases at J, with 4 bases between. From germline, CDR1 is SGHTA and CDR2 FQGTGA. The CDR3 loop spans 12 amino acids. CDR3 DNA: TGTGCCAGCAGCTTAATATCCAATGAGCAGTTCTTC. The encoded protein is CASSLISNEQFF.

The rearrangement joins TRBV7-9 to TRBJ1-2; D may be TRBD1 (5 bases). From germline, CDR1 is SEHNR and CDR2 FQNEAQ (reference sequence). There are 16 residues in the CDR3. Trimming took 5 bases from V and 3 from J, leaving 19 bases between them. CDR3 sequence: CASSIYRGQADYGYTF. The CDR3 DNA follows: TGTGCCAGCAGCATCTACCGGGGCCAGGCGGACTATGGCTACACCTTC.

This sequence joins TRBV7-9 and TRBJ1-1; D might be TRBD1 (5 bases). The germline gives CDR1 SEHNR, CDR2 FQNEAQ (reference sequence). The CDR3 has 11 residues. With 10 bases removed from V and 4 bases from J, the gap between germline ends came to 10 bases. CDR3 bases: TGTGCCATCCAGGGAGGCACTGAAGCTTTCTTT. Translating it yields CAIQGGTEAFF.

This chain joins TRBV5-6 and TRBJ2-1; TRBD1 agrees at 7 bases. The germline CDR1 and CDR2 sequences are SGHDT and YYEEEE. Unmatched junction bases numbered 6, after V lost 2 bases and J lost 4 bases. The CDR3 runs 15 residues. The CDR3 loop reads CASSFPQGLYNEQFF. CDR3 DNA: TGTGCCAGCAGCTTTCCACAGGGGCTGTACAATGAGCAGTTCTTC.

CDR3 amino acids: CASSVGTGVNEQFF. CDR3 DNA: TGTGCCAGCAGCGTAGGGACAGGGGTCAATGAGCAGTTCTTC. The chain has TRBV9 and TRBJ2-1, with TRBD1 matching 9 bases. The junction had 1 base not matched to a gene; V was cut back by 0 bases and J by 6 bases. The CDR3 is 14 amino acids. Per the germline V gene, CDR1 is SGDLS and CDR2 is YYNGEE.

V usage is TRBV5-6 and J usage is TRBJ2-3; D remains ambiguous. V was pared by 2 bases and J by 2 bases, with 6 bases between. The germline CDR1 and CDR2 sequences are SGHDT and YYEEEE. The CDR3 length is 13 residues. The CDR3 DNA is TGTGCCAGCAGCTTTTGGACCACAGATACGCAGTATTTT. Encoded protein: CASSFWTTDTQYF.

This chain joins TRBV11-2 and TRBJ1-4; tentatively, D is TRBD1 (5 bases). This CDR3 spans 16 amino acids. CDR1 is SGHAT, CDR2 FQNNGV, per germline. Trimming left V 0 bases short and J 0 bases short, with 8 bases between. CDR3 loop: CASSLELGPTNEKLFF. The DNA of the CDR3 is TGTGCCAGCAGCTTAGAATTGGGGCCAACTAATGAAAAACTGTTTTTT.

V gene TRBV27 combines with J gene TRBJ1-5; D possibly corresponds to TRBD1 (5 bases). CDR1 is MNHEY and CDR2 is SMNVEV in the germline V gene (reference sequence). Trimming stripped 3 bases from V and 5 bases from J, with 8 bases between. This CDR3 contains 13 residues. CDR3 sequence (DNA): TGTGCCAGCAGTTTTGACAGCTATCAGCCCCAGCATTTT. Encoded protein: CASSFDSYQPQHF.

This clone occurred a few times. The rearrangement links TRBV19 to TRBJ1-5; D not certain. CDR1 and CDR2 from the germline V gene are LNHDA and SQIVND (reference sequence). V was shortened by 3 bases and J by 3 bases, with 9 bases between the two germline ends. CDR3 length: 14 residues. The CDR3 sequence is CASSMMESNQPQHF. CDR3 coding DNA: TGTGCCAGTAGTATGATGGAATCCAATCAGCCCCAGCATTTT.

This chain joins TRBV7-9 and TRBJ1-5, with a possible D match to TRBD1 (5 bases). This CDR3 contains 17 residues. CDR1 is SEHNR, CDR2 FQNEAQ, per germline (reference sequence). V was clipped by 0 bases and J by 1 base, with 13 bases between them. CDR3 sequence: CASSLATSGGSNQPQHF. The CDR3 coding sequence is TGTGCCAGCAGCTTAGCAACCTCGGGGGGGAGCAATCAGCCCCAGCATTTT.

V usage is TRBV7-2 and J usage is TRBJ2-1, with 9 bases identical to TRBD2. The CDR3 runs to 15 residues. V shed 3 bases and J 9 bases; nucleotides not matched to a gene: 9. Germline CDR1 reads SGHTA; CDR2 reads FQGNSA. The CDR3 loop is CASSLPIAGVSEQFF. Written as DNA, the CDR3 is TGTGCCAGCAGCTTGCCGATAGCGGGAGTTAGTGAGCAGTTCTTC.

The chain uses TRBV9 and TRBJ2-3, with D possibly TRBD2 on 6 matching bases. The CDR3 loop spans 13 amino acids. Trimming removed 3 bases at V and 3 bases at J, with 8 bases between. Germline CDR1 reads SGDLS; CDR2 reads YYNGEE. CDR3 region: CASSDGGTDTQYF. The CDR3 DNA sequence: TGTGCCAGCAGCGATGGGGGGACAGATACGCAGTATTTT.

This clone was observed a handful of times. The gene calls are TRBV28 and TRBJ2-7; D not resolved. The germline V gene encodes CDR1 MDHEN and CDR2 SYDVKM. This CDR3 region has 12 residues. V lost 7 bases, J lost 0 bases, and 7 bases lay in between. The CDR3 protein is CASTRISYEQYF. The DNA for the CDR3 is TGTGCCAGCACTAGGATCTCCTACGAGCAGTACTTC. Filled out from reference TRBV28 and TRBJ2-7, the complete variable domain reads DVKVTQSSRYLVKRTGEKVFLECVQDMDHENMFWYRQDPGLGLRLIYFSYDVKMKEKGDIPEGYSVSREKKERFSLILESASTNQTSMYLCASTRISYEQYFGPGTRLTVT.

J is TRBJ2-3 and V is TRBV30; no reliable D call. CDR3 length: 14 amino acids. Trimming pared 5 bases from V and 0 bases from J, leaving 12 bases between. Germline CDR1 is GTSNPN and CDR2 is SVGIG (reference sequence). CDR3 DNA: TGTGCCTGGGACGGTACACCTAGCACAGATACGCAGTATTTT. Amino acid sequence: CAWDGTPSTDTQYF.

The CDR3 reads CASSLEQGWDEQYF. The CDR3 coding sequence is TGCGCCAGCAGCTTGGAACAGGGATGGGACGAGCAGTACTTC. The J gene is TRBJ2-7, the V gene TRBV5-1, with D perhaps matching TRBD1 (6 bases). Between the trimmed V and J ends, which lost 0 bases and 5 bases, there was a span of 12 bases. Germline V gene data show CDR1 as SGHRS and CDR2 as YFSETQ. This CDR3 comprises 14 residues.

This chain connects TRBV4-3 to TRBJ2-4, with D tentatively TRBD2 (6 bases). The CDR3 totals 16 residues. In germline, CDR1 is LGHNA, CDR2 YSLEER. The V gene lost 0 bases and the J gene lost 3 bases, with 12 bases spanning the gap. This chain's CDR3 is CASSQEREMVKNIQYF. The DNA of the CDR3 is TGCGCCAGCAGCCAAGAACGGGAGATGGTCAAAAACATTCAGTACTTC.

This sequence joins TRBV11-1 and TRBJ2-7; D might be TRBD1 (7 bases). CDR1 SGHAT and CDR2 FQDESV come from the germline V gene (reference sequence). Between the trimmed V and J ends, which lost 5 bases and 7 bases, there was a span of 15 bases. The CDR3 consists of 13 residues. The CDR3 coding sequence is TGTGCCAGCAGCCCAGACAGGGAGGAAGAGCAGTACTTC. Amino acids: CASSPDREEEQYF.

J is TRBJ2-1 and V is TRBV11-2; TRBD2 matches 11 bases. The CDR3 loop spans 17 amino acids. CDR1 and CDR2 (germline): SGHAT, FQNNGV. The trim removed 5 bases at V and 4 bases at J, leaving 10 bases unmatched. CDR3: CASSIRTGTSGYNEQFF. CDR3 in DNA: TGTGCCAGCAGCATCAGAACCGGGACTAGCGGATACAATGAGCAGTTCTTC. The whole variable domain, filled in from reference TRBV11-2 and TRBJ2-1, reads EAGVAQSPRYKIIEKRQSVAFWCNPISGHATLYWYQQILGQGPKLLIQFQNNGVVDDSQLPKDRFSAERLKGVDSTLKIQPAKLEDSAVYLCASSIRTGTSGYNEQFFGPGTRLTVL.

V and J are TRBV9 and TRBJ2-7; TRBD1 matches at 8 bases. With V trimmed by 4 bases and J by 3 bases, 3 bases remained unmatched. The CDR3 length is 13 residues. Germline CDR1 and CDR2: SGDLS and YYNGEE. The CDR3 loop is CASSFGQGYEQYF. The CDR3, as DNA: TGTGCCAGCAGCTTCGGACAGGGCTACGAGCAGTACTTC.